The rows below give T cell receptor beta chains drawn from one sample of a study of T cells in Graves' hyperthyroidism and ophthalmopathy. TCRdb re-derived calls from the multiplex PCR reads in MiXCR, one entry per CDR3 protein. The profile shows under 350,000 distinct CDR3 sequences, around a sixth of them singletons. Sequenced: blood. These receptors were collected from a woman aged 50 to 60 with Graves' hyperthyroidism. CDR3s include the opening cysteine and the closing phenylalanine or tryptophan. Each record gives: V gene, J gene, clone size, D gene, CDR3 DNA, CDR3 protein. D genes are given only for firm matches. Clone size is given for some rows only: seen once, a few or many times, or a class if the clone is expanded.

TRBV24-1	TRBJ2-2	NA	NA	TGTGCCACGGAACAGCCGGTCACCGGGGAGCTGTTTTTT	CATEQPVTGELFF
TRBV28	TRBJ1-5	many	NA	TGTGCCAGCAGGACATCGAGTGGAGGTCAGCCCCAGCATTTT	CASRTSSGGQPQHF
TRBV5-1	TRBJ2-7	NA	TRBD1	TGCGCCAGCAGCCTACAAGGACAGGGGGTATACGAGCAGTACTTC	CASSLQGQGVYEQYF
TRBV12-3/TRBV12-4	TRBJ1-4	NA	TRBD1	TGTGCCAGCAGTCTCGGACAGGGAAAACTGTTTTTT	CASSLGQGKLFF
TRBV12-3/TRBV12-4	TRBJ2-7	many	TRBD1	TGTGCCAGCAGCGAACAGGGGTACGAGCAGTACTTC	CASSEQGYEQYF
TRBV6-5	TRBJ2-1	NA	TRBD2	TGTGCCAGCAGTTACCCGCGGGGGGATGAGCAGTTCTTC	CASSYPRGDEQFF
TRBV20-1	TRBJ1-1	NA	TRBD1	TGCAGTGCTAGAAATACAGGGGACACTGAAGCTTTCTTT	CSARNTGDTEAFF
TRBV4-2	TRBJ2-3	NA	TRBD2	TGTGCCAGCAGCCAAGAGGGACTAGCGGGCACAGATACGCAGTATTTT	CASSQEGLAGTDTQYF
TRBV11-2	TRBJ2-5	many	TRBD2	TGTGCCAGCAGCTTAGGCCTAGCGGGCCAAGAGACCCAGTACTTC	CASSLGLAGQETQYF
TRBV28	TRBJ1-1	few	TRBD1	TGTGCCAGCCGAACAGGGGGCGCGGTCACTGAAGCTTTCTTT	CASRTGGAVTEAFF
TRBV7-8	TRBJ2-4	once	NA	TGTGCCAGCAGCCAAAGACAGAACAAAAACATTCAGTACTTC	CASSQRQNKNIQYF
TRBV6-1	TRBJ1-6	NA	NA	TGTGCCAGCAGTGAAGCGGGAAAGGTCTTTATCCCCCTCCACTTT	CASSEAGKVFIPLHF
TRBV28	TRBJ2-1	few	TRBD2	TGTGCCAGCACTCAGGGCGGGAGCTCCTACAATGAGCAGTTCTTC	CASTQGGSSYNEQFF
TRBV29-1	TRBJ1-1	many	TRBD1	TGCAGCGTGGCAGGGGGTGTGGTGAACACTGAAGCTTTCTTT	CSVAGGVVNTEAFF
TRBV12-3/TRBV12-4	TRBJ2-5	NA	NA	TGTGCCAGCAGTCGGAGGGACGAGGAGACCCAGTACTTC	CASSRRDEETQYF
TRBV27	TRBJ2-7	many	NA	TGTGCCAGCAGTTTAGGAGCAGGCTACTACGAGCAGTACTTC	CASSLGAGYYEQYF
TRBV11-2	TRBJ1-2	many	NA	TGTGCCAGCCTGGGCGAGACGGTTTCAGGCGGCTACACCTTC	CASLGETVSGGYTF
TRBV29-1	TRBJ2-7	few	TRBD1	TGCAGCGTGGGACAGGGGGCTGGGGAGCAGTACTTC	CSVGQGAGEQYF
TRBV4-1	TRBJ2-3	few	TRBD2	TGCGCCAGCAGCCAAGGATTATCTAGCGGGGGTGATACAGATACGCAGTATTTT	CASSQGLSSGGDTDTQYF
TRBV7-9	TRBJ2-5	few	TRBD1	TGTGCCAGCAGCTTATGGGGACAGCCTGAACAGACCCAGTACTTC	CASSLWGQPEQTQYF
TRBV30	TRBJ2-7	many	NA	TGTGCCTGGAGTGGAGGGGCACACGAGCAGTACTTC	CAWSGGAHEQYF
TRBV9	TRBJ2-3	NA	TRBD2	TGTGCCAGCAGCTTAAGGACTAGCGGGGCTCAAGATACGCAGTATTTT	CASSLRTSGAQDTQYF
TRBV11-2	TRBJ1-5	NA	TRBD1	TGTGCCAGCAGCTTACGGGCAGGGGGCGGGGATCAGCCCCAGCATTTT	CASSLRAGGGDQPQHF
TRBV20-1	TRBJ1-1	few	NA	TGCAGTGCTAGACATCCGCCTGGGAACACTGAAGCTTTCTTT	CSARHPPGNTEAFF
TRBV7-9	TRBJ2-3	few	NA	TGTGCCAGCAGCTTAGCGCCAGGGTCAGATACGCAGTATTTT	CASSLAPGSDTQYF
TRBV7-3	TRBJ2-7	many	NA	TGTGCCAGCAGCTTAAACAGGGAATCCTACGAGCAGTACTTC	CASSLNRESYEQYF
TRBV11-2	TRBJ1-6	NA	TRBD1	TGTGCCAGCTCACCACGACTTATGCCAGGGGGCGGCCCCTATAATTCACCCCTCCACTTT	CASSPRLMPGGGPYNSPLHF
TRBV7-3	TRBJ2-2	few	NA	TGTGCCAGCAGCTTAACCGCCCTCACCGGGGAGCTGTTTTTT	CASSLTALTGELFF
TRBV2	TRBJ2-3	NA	TRBD2	TGTGCCAGCACTCGGACTAGAAGCACAGATACGCAGTATTTT	CASTRTRSTDTQYF
TRBV3-1	TRBJ2-1	few	TRBD1	TGTGCCAGCAGCCAACGGGACAGGGGGCCGTTCTTC	CASSQRDRGPFF
TRBV19	TRBJ1-1	few	NA	TGTGCCAGTAGTATAGATCTGGACGCGTTATCCTTGATGAACACTGAAGCTTTCTTT	CASSIDLDALSLMNTEAFF
TRBV7-8	TRBJ1-2	NA	NA	TGTGCCAGCAGAATAAAGGAGGGCCCTAACTATGGCTACACCTTC	CASRIKEGPNYGYTF
TRBV30	TRBJ2-7	many	NA	TGTGCCTGGAGTCCGACAGGATACGAGCAGTACTTC	CAWSPTGYEQYF
TRBV5-5	TRBJ1-1	NA	TRBD1	TGTGCCAGCAGCTTAACAGGGGTGGCGGAAGCTTTCTTT	CASSLTGVAEAFF
TRBV10-3	TRBJ2-3	few	TRBD2	TGTGCCATCATGGGCGGGGGGGCCACAGATACGCAGTATTTT	CAIMGGGATDTQYF
TRBV6-1	TRBJ2-3	NA	TRBD2	TGTGCCAGCAGTGAAGGGACTAGCGCGAGCACAGATACGCAGTATTTT	CASSEGTSASTDTQYF
TRBV29-1	TRBJ1-1	NA	NA	TGCAGCGTTGAACCTGGGAACACTGAAGCTTTCTTT	CSVEPGNTEAFF
TRBV6-2/TRBV6-3	TRBJ2-3	few	TRBD2	TGTGCCAGCAGTTACACCCTAGCGGGAGCCACAGATACGCAGTATTTT	CASSYTLAGATDTQYF
TRBV12-3/TRBV12-4	TRBJ2-1	NA	NA	TGTGCCAGCAGGGAGGGGTTCTCCGAGCAGTTCTTC	CASREGFSEQFF
TRBV10-3	TRBJ2-5	few	NA	TGTGCCATCACTCCTGCAGCCCAAGAGACCCAGTACTTC	CAITPAAQETQYF
TRBV12-3/TRBV12-4	TRBJ2-3	many	NA	TGTGCCAGCAGTTTAGTTGGAGGGGGCACAGATACGCAGTATTTT	CASSLVGGGTDTQYF
TRBV27	TRBJ2-2	few	TRBD2	TGTGCCAGCAGTTCTCCGGGGCCCGGGAGGAGTGACGAGCTGTTTTTT	CASSSPGPGRSDELFF
TRBV4-1	TRBJ2-7	NA	NA	TGCGCCAGCAGCCAAGATGTATGGATATACGAGCAGTACTTC	CASSQDVWIYEQYF
TRBV4-1	TRBJ2-5	NA	NA	TGCGCCAGCACCCTCCGGGGGGCTTCCGGAGAGACCCAGTACTTC	CASTLRGASGETQYF
TRBV28	TRBJ1-4	NA	NA	TGTGCCAGCAGTGAGGCAACTAATGAAAAACTGTTTTTT	CASSEATNEKLFF
TRBV7-2	TRBJ1-5	NA	NA	TGTGCCAGCAGCTCGAACTCGGGGAATCAGCCCCAGCATTTT	CASSSNSGNQPQHF
TRBV5-1	TRBJ1-1	NA	TRBD1	TGCGCCAGCAAGGGACAGTTGAACACTGAAGCTTTCTTT	CASKGQLNTEAFF
TRBV6-1	TRBJ1-2	many	TRBD1	TGTGCCAGCAGTGAAACAGGGGGAGCGTACTATGGCTACACCTTC	CASSETGGAYYGYTF
TRBV3-1	TRBJ1-5	NA	NA	TGTGCCAGCAGCCAAACAGGGTCGGTCCGGCCCCAGCATTTT	CASSQTGSVRPQHF
TRBV11-2	TRBJ2-7	many	NA	TGTGCCAGCAGCTTAGCGAGGGGCAAACCCTACGAGCAGTACTTC	CASSLARGKPYEQYF
TRBV5-5	TRBJ1-5	NA	NA	TGTGCCAGCAGCTTGGGCTGGGGGGGCAATCAGCCCCAGCATTTT	CASSLGWGGNQPQHF
TRBV2	TRBJ2-3	NA	NA	TGTGCCACCCAGCTGACGGATACGCAGTATTTT	CATQLTDTQYF